This TCR beta chain was recorded in a study of OX40 agonist ivuxolimab in advanced cancers. Study results and limitations: Low levels of normalized T-cell clonal expansion also appeared in some nonresponders. Not determined was the antigen specificity of the expanded peripheral T cells. By week 6 at 0.1 to 3.0 mg/kg, blood CD4+ and CD8+ T cells had expanded clonally.

The CDR3 runs to 15 residues. Trimming at V came to 5 bases and at J to 4 bases, leaving 7 bases not matched to a gene. From germline, CDR1 is SEHNR and CDR2 FQNEAQ (reference sequence). On this clone itself: The antigen is undetermined.

The method was immunoSEQ multiplex PCR; TCRdb's version includes in-frame clones alone and lacks a portion of them. Among 87,000 or so clones listed, around nine tenths were seen once. The gene calls are TRBV7-9 and TRBJ2-2; 7 bases map to TRBD1. The source of this sequence is an adult with an advanced solid tumor such as melanoma, head and neck, liver or kidney cancer. Sequences were derived from CD4+ or CD8+ T cells sorted from blood, sampled in a trial of the OX40 agonist ivuxolimab. DNA of the CDR3: TGTGCCAGCAGCCGACAGGGATCGACCACCGGGGAGCTGTTTTTT. Translation gives CASSRQGSTTGELFF.